Listed here are 26 T cell receptor beta chains from one sample, sequenced in a study of T cell responses to AZD1222 COVID-19 vaccine. Generated by immunoSEQ multiplex PCR, the TCRdb table keeps only in-frame clones and is missing some. The table includes about 100,000 clones, about 89% detected once. This material consisted of peripheral blood, taken 28 days after the second AZD1222 dose. The receptors stem from an adult who received the AZD1222 COVID-19 vaccine.

The V and J genes are TRBV2 and TRBJ2-7; 7 nucleotides line up with TRBD2. The germline CDR1 and CDR2 sequences are SNHLY and FYNNEI. The CDR3 is 14 residues long. After removal of 4 bases from V and 2 bases from J, the junction contained 5 bases not matched to a gene. CDR3 bases: TGTGCCAGCAGTGGAGGACTAGGAACCTACGAGCAGTACTTC. Amino acids: CASSGGLGTYEQYF.

The V gene is TRBV27, the J gene TRBJ1-2; 7 positions agree with TRBD1. Germline CDR1 reads MNHEY; CDR2 reads SMNVEV (reference sequence). Unmatched junction bases numbered 36, after V lost 7 bases and J lost 4 bases. The length of the CDR3 is 23 residues. Written as DNA, the CDR3 is TGTGCCAGCACCTCTTCATCTCCCGGGACAGTAGGAGCTGGGGTTCGAGGGGGCTATGGCTACACCTTC. This codes for CASTSSSPGTVGAGVRGGYGYTF.

The J gene is TRBJ2-3, the V gene TRBV28; D might be TRBD1 (6 bases). V was shortened by 8 bases and J by 3 bases, with 18 bases between the two germline ends. Germline V gene data show CDR1 as MDHEN and CDR2 as SYDVKM. CDR3 size: 15 residues. Written as DNA, the CDR3 is TGTGCCAGCTCCCGATCGAACAGGGCAACAGATACGCAGTATTTT. The encoded protein is CASSRSNRATDTQYF.

J is TRBJ2-1 and V is TRBV5-4, with D perhaps TRBD2 (6 bases). The CDR3 contains 13 residues. Germline lookup yields CDR1 SGHNT and CDR2 YYREEE (reference sequence). Trimming cost V 3 bases and J 9 bases, with 13 bases left between them. For the CDR3, the DNA is TGTGCCAGCAGCTCGCTAGCGTCGGGTGAGCAGTTCTTC. Translation gives CASSSLASGEQFF.

V gene TRBV4-3 combines with J gene TRBJ1-2; D is perhaps TRBD1 (5 bases). CDR1 and CDR2 from the germline V gene are LGHNA and YSLEER. V shed 0 bases and J shed 0 bases, with 8 bases lying between them. The CDR3 runs 15 residues. The CDR3 nucleotides are TGCGCCAGCAGCCAAGATTGGGGCACTAACTATGGCTACACCTTC. It encodes CASSQDWGTNYGYTF.

The V call is TRBV6-5, the J call TRBJ2-3; tentative D call: TRBD2 (5 bases). Trimming shortened V by 7 bases and J by 2 bases, and 13 bases separated the two germline ends. The CDR3 covers 14 residues. CDR1 is MNHEY and CDR2 is SVGAGI in the germline V gene. CDR3 DNA: TGTGCCAGCAACTCGGTGGGAGACACAGATACGCAGTATTTT. Protein sequence: CASNSVGDTDTQYF.

The CDR3 loop is CASSLDLSYEQYF. Written as DNA, the CDR3 is TGCGCCAGCAGCTTGGACCTGTCCTACGAGCAGTACTTC. This chain links TRBV5-1 with TRBJ2-7, with D unresolved. Per the germline V gene, CDR1 is SGHRS and CDR2 is YFSETQ. The CDR3 spans 13 residues. V was clipped by 0 bases and J by 1 base, with 5 bases between them.

The chain combines TRBV5-1 with TRBJ2-1; D is ambiguous. Germline V lookup: CDR1 SGHRS, CDR2 YFSETQ. V lost 1 base and J 9 bases, leaving 11 bases between the germline ends. The CDR3 is 13 amino acids. The CDR3 loop reads CASSLYGEGEQFF. DNA of the CDR3: TGCGCCAGCAGCTTGTATGGGGAAGGTGAGCAGTTCTTC.

The chain joins TRBV3-1 (or the pseudogene TRBV3-2) to TRBJ2-5; D is unclear. There are 12 residues in the CDR3. V was clipped by 0 bases and J by 4 bases, with 3 bases between them. The germline V gene encodes CDR1 LGHDT and CDR2 YNNKEL (reference sequence). The CDR3 reads CASSQDSETQYF. The DNA for the CDR3 is TGTGCCAGCAGCCAAGATTCAGAGACCCAGTACTTC.

The chain links TRBV7-2 to TRBJ1-2, with D uncertain. Trimming cost V 0 bases and J 3 bases, with 11 bases left between them. Germline lookup yields CDR1 SGHTA and CDR2 FQGNSA. This CDR3 region has 15 residues. The CDR3: CASSLARRSHYGYTF. The CDR3 coding sequence is TGTGCCAGCAGCTTAGCGCGCAGGAGTCACTATGGCTACACCTTC.

This chain links TRBV3-1 (or the pseudogene TRBV3-2) with TRBJ2-5; D may be TRBD1 (6 bases). The CDR3 is 14 amino acids. Per the germline V gene, CDR1 is LGHDT and CDR2 is YNNKEL (reference sequence). V was clipped by 11 bases and J by 3 bases, with 19 bases between them. The CDR3 DNA follows: TGTGCCGTACACTCCCTAGGGGGTAAAGAGACCCAGTACTTC. Residues: CAVHSLGGKETQYF.

This rearrangement joins TRBV7-8 to TRBJ2-7; TRBD1 agrees at 11 bases. Unmatched junction bases numbered 9, after V lost 4 bases and J lost 4 bases. Germline V lookup: CDR1 SGHVS, CDR2 FQNEAQ. The CDR3 loop spans 16 amino acids. This CDR3 reads CASSSRGGQGVYEQYF. CDR3 in DNA: TGTGCCAGCAGCTCCCGGGGGGGACAGGGGGTTTACGAGCAGTACTTC.

Comment on this clone: The junction does not match germline at one end; this may be a read error. The chain carries TRBV24-1 and TRBJ1-5, with TRBD1 as a possible D gene (5 bases). This CDR3 has 15 amino acids. Germline V gene lookup returns CDR1 KGHDR and CDR2 SFDVKD. The CDR3 spells CATSETRDGKQPQHF. The CDR3, as DNA: TGTGCCACCAGTGAAACCAGGGACGGCAAGCAGCCCCAGCATTTT.

In DNA form, the CDR3 reads TGCAGTGCTCACCTAGCGAGTAAGCAGTTCTTC. Amino acid sequence: CSAHLASKQFF. The chain has TRBV20-1 and TRBJ2-1; possible D gene TRBD2, 6 bases. The CDR3 is 11 amino acids. V lost 5 bases and J lost 11, with 13 bases in between. Germline CDR1 reads DFQATT; CDR2 reads SNEGSKA (reference sequence).

This clone appeared once. The chain has TRBV24-1 and TRBJ1-4; D is unclear. Germline values: CDR1 KGHDR, CDR2 SFDVKD. The CDR3 runs 14 residues. The V end was cut by 5 bases, the J end by 8 bases, with 14 bases between. The CDR3 spells CATSGSAAGEKLFF. CDR3 nucleotide sequence: TGTGCCACCAGTGGGTCGGCAGCCGGCGAAAAACTGTTTTTT.

The chain uses TRBV7-2 and TRBJ1-1; 8 bases match TRBD1. The trim removed 5 bases at V and 0 bases at J, leaving 5 bases unmatched. The CDR3 is made up of 15 amino acids. The germline V gene encodes CDR1 SGHTA and CDR2 FQGNSA. The CDR3 region is CASSPRQGLNTEAFF. CDR3 sequence (DNA): TGTGCCAGCAGCCCACGACAGGGGTTGAACACTGAAGCTTTCTTT.

The chain links TRBV11-1 to TRBJ1-1; a possible D gene is TRBD1 (5 bases). V dropped 5 bases and J dropped 3 bases, with 19 bases sitting between them. The CDR3 has 16 residues. CDR1 and CDR2 from the germline V gene are SGHAT and FQDESV (reference sequence). The CDR3 nucleotides read TGTGCCAGCAGCCCAGCCCCAGGGATCATGGACACTGAAGCTTTCTTT. Protein product: CASSPAPGIMDTEAFF.

V gene TRBV3-1 (or the pseudogene TRBV3-2) combines with J gene TRBJ1-6, with TRBD1 matching over 7 bases. In germline, CDR1 is LGHDT, CDR2 YNNKEL (reference sequence). CDR3 length: 16 residues. V gave up 0 bases and J gave up 6 bases; unmatched junction bases: 5. In DNA, the CDR3 is TGTGCCAGCAGCCAAGATTGGGACAGCCGTAATTCACCCCTCCACTTT. It specifies CASSQDWDSRNSPLHF.

V usage is TRBV4-3 and J usage is TRBJ2-2; D not certain. Trimming left V 5 bases short and J 2 bases short, with 18 bases between. Germline CDR1 is LGHNA and CDR2 is YSLEER. The CDR3 loop spans 17 amino acids. The CDR3 sequence is CASSKTWPVPNTGELFF. DNA for the CDR3: TGCGCCAGCAGCAAAACCTGGCCGGTTCCAAACACCGGGGAGCTGTTTTTT.

The gene calls are TRBV19 and TRBJ1-1; the D gene is possibly TRBD1 (6 bases). This CDR3 region has 15 residues. Germline V gene lookup returns CDR1 LNHDA and CDR2 SQIVND (reference sequence). Trimming cost V 3 bases and J 6 bases, with 17 bases left between them. CDR3 sequence reads: CASSIQRGPSAEAFF. As DNA, the CDR3 is TGTGCCAGTAGTATCCAACGGGGGCCGTCCGCTGAAGCTTTCTTT.

The chain recombines TRBV27 with TRBJ2-7; D might be TRBD2 (6 bases). CDR1 MNHEY and CDR2 SMNVEV come from the germline V gene (reference sequence). V was trimmed by 10 bases and J by 4 bases, leaving 14 bases between them. The CDR3 has 12 amino acids. The CDR3 DNA follows: TGTGCCAACCCCCCTGGGGGGTACGAGCAGTACTTC. This encodes CANPPGGYEQYF.

V gene TRBV28 combines with J gene TRBJ2-7; D is perhaps TRBD1 (5 bases). The germline V gene has CDR1 MDHEN and CDR2 SYDVKM. Trimming cost V 6 bases and J 6 bases, with 12 bases left between them. The CDR3 spans 12 residues. The CDR3 DNA reads TGTGCCAGCAGCACCTTGGGGCCCGAGCAGTACTTC. This gives the protein CASSTLGPEQYF.

This clone was counted only a few times. The V call is TRBV13, the J call TRBJ1-6; D may be TRBD1 (5 bases). CDR1 PRHDT and CDR2 FYEKMQ come from the germline V gene (reference sequence). Deletions cut 2 bases from V and 7 bases from J, with 9 bases between. CDR3 length equals 14 residues. The CDR3 protein is CASSLKDRNSPLHF. The CDR3 region has the DNA TGTGCCAGCAGCTTAAAAGACAGAAATTCACCCCTCCACTTT.

J is TRBJ1-1 and V is TRBV6-5; no clear D. Trimming took 4 bases from V and 8 from J, leaving 11 bases between them. The germline V gene has CDR1 MNHEY and CDR2 SVGAGI. The CDR3 contains 12 residues. CDR3 amino acids: CASSSGPGEAFF. In DNA, the CDR3 is TGTGCCAGCAGTTCCGGACCGGGAGAAGCTTTCTTT.

This chain links TRBV21-1 with TRBJ2-3; the DNA was not used to check the table's D call, TRBD2. TRBV21-1 is designated a pseudogene. The length of the CDR3 is 17 residues. CDR3 coding DNA: TGTGCCAGCAGCAAAAGGGTTGGGGGGGCGCACACAGATACGCAGTATTTT. Translation gives CASSKRVGGAHTDTQYF.

V usage is TRBV2 and J usage is TRBJ2-5, with D perhaps assigned TRBD1 or TRBD2 (5 bases each). Looked up from germline, CDR1 is SNHLY and CDR2 is FYNNEI. The CDR3 extends over 15 amino acids. The V gene lost 7 bases and the J gene lost 8 bases, with 23 bases spanning the gap. The CDR3 bases are TGTGCCAGCACCGACGGGAACACTTTAAGGGGCACCCAGTACTTC. Translated, it gives CASTDGNTLRGTQYF.